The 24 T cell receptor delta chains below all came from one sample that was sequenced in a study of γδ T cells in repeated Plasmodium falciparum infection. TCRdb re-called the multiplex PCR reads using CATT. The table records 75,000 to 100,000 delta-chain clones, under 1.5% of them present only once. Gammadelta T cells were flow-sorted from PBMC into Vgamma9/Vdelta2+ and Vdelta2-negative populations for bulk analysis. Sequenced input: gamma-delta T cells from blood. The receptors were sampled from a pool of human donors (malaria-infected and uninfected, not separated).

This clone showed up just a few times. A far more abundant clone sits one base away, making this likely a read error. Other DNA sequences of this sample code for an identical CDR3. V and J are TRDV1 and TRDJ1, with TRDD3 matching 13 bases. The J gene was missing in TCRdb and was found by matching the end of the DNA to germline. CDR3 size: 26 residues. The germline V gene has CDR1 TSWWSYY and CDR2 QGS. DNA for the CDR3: TGTGCGCTTGGGGAACCGAACCAAACACCCATACTGGGGGATACGGGAACCCTATTAAAAGTTCATAAACTCATCTTT. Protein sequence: CALGEPNQTPILGDTGTLLKVHKLIF.

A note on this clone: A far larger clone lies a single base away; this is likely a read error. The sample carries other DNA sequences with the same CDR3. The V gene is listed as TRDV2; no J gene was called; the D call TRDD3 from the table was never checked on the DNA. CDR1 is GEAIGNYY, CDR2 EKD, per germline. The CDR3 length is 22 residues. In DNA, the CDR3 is TGTGCCTGTGAAACCTCGCCCTCGTACTGGGGGATACGCGTTCCCGACACCGATAAGCTCATCTTT. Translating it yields CACETSPSYWGIRVPDTDKLIF.

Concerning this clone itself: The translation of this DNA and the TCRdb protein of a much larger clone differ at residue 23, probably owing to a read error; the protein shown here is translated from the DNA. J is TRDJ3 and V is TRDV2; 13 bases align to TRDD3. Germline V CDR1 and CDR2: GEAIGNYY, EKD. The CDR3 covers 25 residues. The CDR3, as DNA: TGTGCCTGTGACACCGGTGCTCTACCCAGATACTGGGGGATACGAGGGTCCTGGGACACCCGACAGACGTTTTTC. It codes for CACDTGALPRYWGIRGSWDTRQTFF.

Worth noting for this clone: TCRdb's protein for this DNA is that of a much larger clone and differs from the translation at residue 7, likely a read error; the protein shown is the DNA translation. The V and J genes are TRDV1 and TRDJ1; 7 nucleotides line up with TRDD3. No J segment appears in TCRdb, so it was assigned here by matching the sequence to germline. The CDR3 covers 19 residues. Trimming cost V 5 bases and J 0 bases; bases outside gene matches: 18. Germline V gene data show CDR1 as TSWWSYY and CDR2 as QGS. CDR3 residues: CALGNWGRVLEGNTDKLIF. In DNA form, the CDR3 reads TGTGCTCTTGGGAACTGGGGCCGCGTACTGGAGGGGAACACCGATAAACTCATCTTT.

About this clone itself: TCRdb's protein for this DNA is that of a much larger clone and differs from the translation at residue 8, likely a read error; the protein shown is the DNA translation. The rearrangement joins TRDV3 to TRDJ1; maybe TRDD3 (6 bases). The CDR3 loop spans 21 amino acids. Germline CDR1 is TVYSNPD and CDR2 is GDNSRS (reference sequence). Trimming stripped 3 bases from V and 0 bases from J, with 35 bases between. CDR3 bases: TGTGCCTTCGGTCCCCTTTCCTGCGGAGCCCTACTGGGACCTAACACCGATAAACTCATCTTT. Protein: CAFGPLSCGALLGPNTDKLIF.

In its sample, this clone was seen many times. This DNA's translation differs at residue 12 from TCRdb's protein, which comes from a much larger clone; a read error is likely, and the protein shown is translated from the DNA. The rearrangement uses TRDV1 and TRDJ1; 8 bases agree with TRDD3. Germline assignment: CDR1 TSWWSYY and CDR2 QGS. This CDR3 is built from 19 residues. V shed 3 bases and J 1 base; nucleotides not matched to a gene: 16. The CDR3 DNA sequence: TGTGCTCTTGGGGACCCAAATGACGCTGGGGGACAAGGCACCGATAAACTCATCTTT. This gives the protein CALGDPNDAGGQGTDKLIF.

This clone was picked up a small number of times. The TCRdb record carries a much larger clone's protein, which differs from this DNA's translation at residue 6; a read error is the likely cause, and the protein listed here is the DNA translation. CDR3 nucleotides: TGTGCTCTCCAGTGGGTTCAATACACCGATAAACTCATCTTT. Translating it yields CALQWVQYTDKLIF. The rearrangement uses TRDV1 and TRDJ1; no reliable D call. Here the J gene came from matching the DNA to germline, since TCRdb omits it. This CDR3 contains 14 residues. The germline gives CDR1 TSWWSYY, CDR2 QGS. Trimming left V 9 bases short and J 0 bases short, with 14 bases between.

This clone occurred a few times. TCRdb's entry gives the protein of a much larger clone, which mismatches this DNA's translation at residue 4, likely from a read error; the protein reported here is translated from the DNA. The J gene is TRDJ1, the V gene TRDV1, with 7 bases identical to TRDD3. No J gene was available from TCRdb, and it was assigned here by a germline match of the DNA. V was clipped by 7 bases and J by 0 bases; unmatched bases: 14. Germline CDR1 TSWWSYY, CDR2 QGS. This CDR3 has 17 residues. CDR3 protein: CALEDVPGGLYTDKLIF. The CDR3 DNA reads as TGTGCTCTTGAGGACGTCCCTGGGGGTTTGTACACCGATAAACTCATCTTT.

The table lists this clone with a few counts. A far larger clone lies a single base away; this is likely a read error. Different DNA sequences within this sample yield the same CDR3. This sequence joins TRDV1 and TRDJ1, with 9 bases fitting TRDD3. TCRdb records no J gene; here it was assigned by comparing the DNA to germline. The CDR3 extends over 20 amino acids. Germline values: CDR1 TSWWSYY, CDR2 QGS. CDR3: CALGEARRLGDPWYTDKLIF. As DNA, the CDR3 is TGTGCACTTGGGGAGGCTAGGAGGCTGGGGGATCCTTGGTACACCGATAAACTCATCTTT.

CDR3 region: CALGDSSLYWGRDYTDKLIF. In DNA, the CDR3 is TGTGCTCTTGGGGACTCGTCCCTTTACTGGGGGAGGGACTACACCGATAAACTCATCTTT. V and J are TRDV1 and TRDJ1; the match to TRDD3 covers 9 bases. TCRdb leaves out the J gene; it was filled in here by matching the DNA to germline. Germline V lookup: CDR1 TSWWSYY, CDR2 QGS. V lost 3 bases to trimming and J lost 0 bases; unmatched junction nucleotides: 17. The CDR3 totals 20 residues.

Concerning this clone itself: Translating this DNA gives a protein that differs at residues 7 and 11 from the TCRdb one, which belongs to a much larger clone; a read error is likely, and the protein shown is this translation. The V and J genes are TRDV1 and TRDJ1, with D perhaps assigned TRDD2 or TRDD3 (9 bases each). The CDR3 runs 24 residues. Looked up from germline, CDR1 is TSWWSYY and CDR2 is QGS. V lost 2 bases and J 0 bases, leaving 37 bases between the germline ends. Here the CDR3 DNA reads TGTGCTCTTGGGGAAATCTGCCTTCCTACGAACCATACTGGGGGACTCCTATACACCGATAAACTCATCTTT. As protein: CALGEICLPTNHTGGLLYTDKLIF.

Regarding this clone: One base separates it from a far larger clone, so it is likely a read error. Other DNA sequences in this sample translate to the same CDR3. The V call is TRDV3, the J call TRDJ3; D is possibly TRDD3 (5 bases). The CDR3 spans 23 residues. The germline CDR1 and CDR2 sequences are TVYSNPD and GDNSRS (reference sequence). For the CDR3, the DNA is TGTGCCTTTGGAGCCCCCCGCCCACCTTATGGCGGGGCCAGCTCCTGGGACACCCGACAGATGTTTTTT. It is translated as CAFGAPRPPYGGASSWDTRQMFF.

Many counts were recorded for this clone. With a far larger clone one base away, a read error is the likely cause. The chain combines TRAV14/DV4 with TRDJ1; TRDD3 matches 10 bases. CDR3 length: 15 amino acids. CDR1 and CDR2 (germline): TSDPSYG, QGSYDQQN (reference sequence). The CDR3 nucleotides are TGTTCCTCAACTGGGGGATCTTCGTACACCGATAAACTCACCTTT. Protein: CSSTGGSSYTDKLTF.

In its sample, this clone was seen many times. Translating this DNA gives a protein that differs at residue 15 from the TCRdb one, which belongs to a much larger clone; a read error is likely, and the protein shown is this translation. In DNA, the CDR3 is TGTGCTCTTGGGGAACTCCTGTGGGGGATAAGGGCCGATAAACCCATCTTT. Translation gives CALGELLWGIRADKPIF. V gene assignment gives TRDV1, but the J gene was left uncalled; TRDD3, the D gene given by the table, was not confirmed from the DNA. Germline V gives CDR1 TSWWSYY, CDR2 QGS. CDR3 size: 17 residues.

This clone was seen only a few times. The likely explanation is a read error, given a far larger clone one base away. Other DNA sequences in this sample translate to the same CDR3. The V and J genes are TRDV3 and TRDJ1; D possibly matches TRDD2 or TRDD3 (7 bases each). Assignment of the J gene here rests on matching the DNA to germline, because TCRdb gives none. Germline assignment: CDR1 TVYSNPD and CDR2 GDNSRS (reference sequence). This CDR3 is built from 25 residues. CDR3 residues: CAFRFFLRRAGGLTPPGWYTDKLIF. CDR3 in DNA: TGTGCCTTTAGATTTTTCCTACGAAGGGCTGGGGGTTTAACGCCGCCAGGATGGTACACCGACAAACTCATCTTT.

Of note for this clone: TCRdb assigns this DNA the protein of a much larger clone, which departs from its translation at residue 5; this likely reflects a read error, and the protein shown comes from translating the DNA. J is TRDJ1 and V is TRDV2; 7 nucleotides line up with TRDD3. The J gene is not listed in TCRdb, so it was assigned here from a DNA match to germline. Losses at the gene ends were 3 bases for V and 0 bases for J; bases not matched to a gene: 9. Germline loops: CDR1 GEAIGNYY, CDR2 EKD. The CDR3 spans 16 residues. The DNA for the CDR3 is TGTGCCTGTGACTGCGCTGGGGGCTATTACACCGATAAACTCATCTTT. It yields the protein CACDCAGGYYTDKLIF.

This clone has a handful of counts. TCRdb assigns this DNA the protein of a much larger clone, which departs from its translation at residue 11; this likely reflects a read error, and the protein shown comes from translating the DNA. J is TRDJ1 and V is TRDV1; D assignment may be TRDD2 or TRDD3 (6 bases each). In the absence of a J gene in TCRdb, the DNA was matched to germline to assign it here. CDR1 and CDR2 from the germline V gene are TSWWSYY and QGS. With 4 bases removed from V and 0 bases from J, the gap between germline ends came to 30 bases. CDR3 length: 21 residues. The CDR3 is CALGGHRGPTSWGEYTDKLIF. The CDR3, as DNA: TGTGCTCTTGGGGGGCACAGAGGTCCTACGTCCTGGGGAGAGTACACCGATAAACTCATCTTT.

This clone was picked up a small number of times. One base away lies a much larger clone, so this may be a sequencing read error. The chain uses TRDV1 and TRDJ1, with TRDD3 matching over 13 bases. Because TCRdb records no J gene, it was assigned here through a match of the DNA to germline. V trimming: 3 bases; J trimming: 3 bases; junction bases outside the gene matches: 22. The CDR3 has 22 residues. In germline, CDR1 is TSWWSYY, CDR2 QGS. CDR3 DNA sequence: TGTGCTCTTGGGGATCCGGCCTTCCTTCTTCAGACTGGGGGATACGCGTCCGATAAACTCATCTTT. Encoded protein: CALGDPAFLLQTGGYASDKLIF.

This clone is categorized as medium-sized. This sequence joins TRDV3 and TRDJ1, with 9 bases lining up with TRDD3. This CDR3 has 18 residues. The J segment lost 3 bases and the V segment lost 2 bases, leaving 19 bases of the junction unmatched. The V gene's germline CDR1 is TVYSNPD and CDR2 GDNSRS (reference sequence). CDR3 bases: TGTGCCTTTGGGGCCCGCCTCTGGGGATACGTTTTTTCCGATAAACTCATCTTT. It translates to CAFGARLWGYVFSDKLIF. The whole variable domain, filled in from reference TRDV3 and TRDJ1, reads CDKVTQSSPDQTVASGSEVVLLCTYDTVYSNPDLFWYRIRPDYSFQFVFYGDNSRSEGADFTQGRFSVKHILTQKAFHLVISPVRTEDSATYYCAFGARLWGYVFSDKLIFGKGTRVTVEP.

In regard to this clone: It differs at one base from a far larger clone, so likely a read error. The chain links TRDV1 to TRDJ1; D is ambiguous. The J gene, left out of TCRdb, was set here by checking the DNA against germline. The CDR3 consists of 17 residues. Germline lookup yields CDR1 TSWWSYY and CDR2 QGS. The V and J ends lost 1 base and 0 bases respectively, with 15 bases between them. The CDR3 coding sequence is TGTGCTCTTGGGGAACCCGCCCTAATCCAGTACACCGATAAACTCATCTTT. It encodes CALGEPALIQYTDKLIF.

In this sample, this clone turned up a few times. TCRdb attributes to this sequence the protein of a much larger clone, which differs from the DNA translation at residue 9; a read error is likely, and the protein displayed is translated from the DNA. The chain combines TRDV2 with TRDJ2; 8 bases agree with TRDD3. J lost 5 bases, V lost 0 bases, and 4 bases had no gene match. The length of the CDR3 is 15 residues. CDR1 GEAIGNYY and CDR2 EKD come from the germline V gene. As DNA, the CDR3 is TGTGCCTGTGACACCGTACTGGGGGGTACAGCACAACTCTTCTTT. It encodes CACDTVLGGTAQLFF.

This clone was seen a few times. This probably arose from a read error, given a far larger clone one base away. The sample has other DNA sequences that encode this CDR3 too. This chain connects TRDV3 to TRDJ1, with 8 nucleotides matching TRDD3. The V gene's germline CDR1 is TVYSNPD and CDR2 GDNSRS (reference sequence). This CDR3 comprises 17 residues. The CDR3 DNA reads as TGTGCCTTTGATACTGGGGGGAGTATCTCCCGTATCGATAAGCTCATCTTT. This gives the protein CAFDTGGSISRIDKLIF.

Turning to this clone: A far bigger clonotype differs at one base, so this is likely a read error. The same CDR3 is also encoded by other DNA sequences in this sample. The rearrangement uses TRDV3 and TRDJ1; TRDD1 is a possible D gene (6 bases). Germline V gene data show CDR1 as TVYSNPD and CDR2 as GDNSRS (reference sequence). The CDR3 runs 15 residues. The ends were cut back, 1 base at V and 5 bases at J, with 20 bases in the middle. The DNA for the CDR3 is TGTGCCTTTATCCCAATAGTACGCGTCCCTGATAAACTCATCTTT. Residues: CAFIPIVRVPDKLIF.

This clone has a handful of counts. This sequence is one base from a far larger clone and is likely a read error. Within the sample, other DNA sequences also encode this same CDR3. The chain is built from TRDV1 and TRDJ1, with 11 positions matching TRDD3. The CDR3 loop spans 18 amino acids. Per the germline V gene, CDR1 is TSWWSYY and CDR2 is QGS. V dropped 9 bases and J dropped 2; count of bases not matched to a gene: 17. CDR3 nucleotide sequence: TGTGCTCTCTGGGAACCCGGCTTACTGGGGGATAAAACCGATAAACTCATCTTT. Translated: CALWEPGLLGDKTDKLIF.